This T cell receptor (beta chain) derives from a study of blood T cell repertoires in COVID-19 (dated by TCRdb to the early 2020s). The study in broad terms: Samples from collaborators originated in the United States, Italy and Spain and spanned both the acute and convalescent phases of COVID-19. Where HLA class I and class II types were available, the types were taken from metadata supplied by the sample provider, not from assay-based typing. A de-identified subject ID, COVID-19 status, age in years and sex were almost always included in the sample metadata. Samples came from the ongoing ImmuneRACE study (first 160 participants) plus 1,254 subjects from 6 global collaborators. The dataset comprised deeply sampled blood TCRbeta repertoires from subjects exposed to, actively infected with, or recovered from COVID-19. The repertoires were released in a freely available public database intended as a resource for research on the immune response to SARS-CoV-2. The prospective study material was composed of cDNA or gDNA derived from T cells, B-cell-depleted T cells, or PBMCs.

One collaborating source in Seattle enrolled patients during active infection and followed them longitudinally through the course of disease. Collaborating institutions collected whole blood in K2EDTA tubes following their own protocols. Collaborator samples were shipped for TCRbeta analysis as frozen whole blood, isolated PBMCs, or DNA extracted from either sample type. V lost 2 bases and J lost 5 bases, and the count of bases not matched to a germline gene is 6. Measured from the cysteine to the phenylalanine, the CDR3 is 15 residues long. The CDR3 DNA has 45 bases and is translated from base 1. Reading the germline V gene gives CDR1 SGHDT and CDR2 YYEEEE. This clone was picked up one time. Its antigen specificity is not known. One base away there is no much larger clone; base qualities are not given. TCRbeta CDR3 regions were amplified from genomic DNA using the immunoSEQ Assay, a bias-controlled multiplex PCR. On the authors' methods: Within the assay, amplification of reference gene primers was used to estimate how many nucleated cells each sample contained. To quantify the absolute abundance of each unique TCRbeta CDR3 rearrangement, sequence reads were collapsed and filtered. Productive Simpson clonality was computed per sample as the square root of Simpson's diversity index over productive rearrangements. TCRdb carries this immuneACCESS record with in-frame sequences only. Its versions omit some clonotypes, under half of them owing to an unresolved V gene in the studies checked, with the rest unexplained. Clone size and V and J calls were adopted from that table, with D and trimming inferred from the DNA. The sample has some 150,000 clones on record, about 85% of them singletons. Jointly, the top ten make up approximately 14% of the sample.

Here is what the overall study found, with its caveats: The quantity of clinical and demographic metadata differed by source and by participant and was supplied without curation.

The source is a woman aged 70 to 79 with COVID-19, enrolled during active disease. The rearranged chain carries TRBV5-6 and TRBJ2-5, with 10 bases aligning to TRBD2. Sequencing was performed on peripheral blood. DNA sequence: TGTGCCAGCAGCTTACTAGCGGGATCGAGGGAGACCCAGTACTTC. The translation is CASSLLAGSRETQYF. Here the CDR3 is joined to the reference TRBV5-6 and TRBJ2-5 genes, and the full variable domain is: DAGVTQSPTHLIKTRGQQVTLRCSPKSGHDTVSWYQQALGQGPQFIFQYYEEEERQRGNFPDRFSGHQFPNYSSELNVNALLLGDSALYLCASSLLAGSRETQYFGPGTRLLVL.